Listed below are T cell receptor beta chains from one sample, sequenced in a study of quantifying T cell responses using KT2 cells. TCRdb independently ran MiXCR on the UMI-ligation and nested PCR reads; one entry per CDR3 protein. The profile covers 39,000 or so distinct CDR3 sequences, with 15% to 20% appearing a single time and roughly 40% taken by the ten largest. Sequenced sample: PBMCs spiked with cells of the T cell clone KT2. The receptors shown here come from a human donor. The CDR3 runs from the conserved cysteine through the conserved F or W. A D gene is named only where the DNA matches it firmly. Clone size, where shown, is once, few, many, or a class for clones that have expanded.

>TRBJ1-3|-|-|TRBV7-2
TGTGCCAGCAGTTTGACAGCTTTCTCTGGAAACACCATATATTTT
CASSLTAFSGNTIYF
>TRBJ2-5|-|many|TRBV11-1
TGTGCCAGCAGCTTACGACTCCAACAAGAGACCCAGTACTTC
CASSLRLQQETQYF
>TRBJ2-1|TRBD2|many|TRBV3-1
TGTGCCAGCAGCCCCGGGGGACTAGCGAGTAACAATGAGCAGTTCTTC
CASSPGGLASNNEQFF
>TRBJ2-3|TRBD1|-|TRBV2
TGTGCCAGCAGTGATGGACAGGGCTGGGGTAGCACAGATACGCAGTATTTT
CASSDGQGWGSTDTQYF
>TRBJ1-2|-|few|TRBV3-1
TGTGCCAGCAGCCAAAGGATCGCGGGCGGCTACACCTTC
CASSQRIAGGYTF
>TRBJ2-1|-|-|TRBV27
TGTGCCAGCAGCCCCGGCCCTGGATCCTACAATGAGCAGTTCTTC
CASSPGPGSYNEQFF
>TRBJ1-1|TRBD1|-|TRBV7-9
TGTGCCAGCAGCGCCCAAAGACAGGGGGGCACTGAAGCTTTCTTT
CASSAQRQGGTEAFF
>TRBJ2-5|TRBD2|-|TRBV6-5
TGTGCCAGCAGTTACGTGGCGGGAGAAGTTGAAGAGACCCAGTACTTC
CASSYVAGEVEETQYF
>TRBJ2-1|-|-|TRBV7-2
TGTGCCAGCAGCTTAGGGGAGTACAATGAGCAGTTCTTC
CASSLGEYNEQFF
>TRBJ2-5|TRBD2|few|TRBV23-1
TGCGCCAGCAGATCCGGGACTAGCGTTGGAGAGGAGACCCAGTACTTC
CASRSGTSVGEETQYF
>TRBJ2-2|-|-|TRBV4-1
TGCGCCAGCAGCCGGGAGAGGAACACCGGGGAGCTGTTTTTT
CASSRERNTGELFF